This T cell receptor beta chain was sequenced for a study (dated by TCRdb to the mid-2010s). On this clonotype itself: Its cognate antigen has yet to be identified. The sample holds no much larger clone one base away, and base qualities are not on file.

Receptor libraries were prepared by RT-PCR. Instrument used: Illumina MiSeq. TCRdb handled the public reads itself, with Q25 trimming in fastp and clone calling in MiXCR, and kept productive beta chains. Duplicate CDR3 protein sequences are folded into a single record with the most common DNA and genes. For this sample there are about 700,000 distinct CDR3 sequences; 14% appear just once. The top ten hold roughly 3.9% of the sample. From V the trimming removes 6 bases and from J it removes 3 bases, while the gene matches leave 15 bases of the junction unaccounted for. The germline V gene (reference sequence) supplies CDR1 DFQATT and CDR2 SNEGSKA. The CDR3 covers 18 residues, taking in both the cysteine and the phenylalanine. The only DNA kept is the CDR3, 54 bases in frame from the first base.

Recombination linked TRBV20-1 to TRBJ2-4, with 12 middle bases fitting TRBD2. Material for sequencing was memory CD4+ T cells from blood. The sequence was obtained from a female donor in good health, serving as a healthy control. The nucleotide sequence is given as TGCAGTGCGAGACCCTCTAGCGGGAGGGCCTTAGGCAAAAACATTCAGTACTTC. Translated, this gives CSARPSSGRALGKNIQYF.